This TCR beta chain comes out of a study of blood T cell repertoires in COVID-19. From germline, CDR1 is MNHEY and CDR2 SMNVEV (reference sequence). The CDR3 runs to 12 residues. Trimming stripped 5 bases from V and 1 base from J, with 5 bases between. Here immunoSEQ multiplex PCR was the method, and the copy in TCRdb shows in-frame clones only, minus some. The table records about 160,000 clones, under 85% of them present only once. This receptor was taken from a man of 80 years or more with COVID-19, enrolled during active disease. V is TRBV27 and J is TRBJ1-2; D is uncertain. Sequencing was carried out using peripheral blood. The CDR3 sequence is CASSRGNYGYTF. CDR3 DNA sequence: TGTGCCAGCAGTCGGGGTAACTATGGCTACACCTTC.